Listed here is a single T cell receptor (beta chain). This CDR3 has 14 residues. The germline V gene has CDR1 KGHSH and CDR2 LQKENI. Trimming cost V 5 bases and J 5 bases, with 13 bases left between them. The data derive from a study of control samples from healthy donors and cancer patients. Profiled with immunoSEQ multiplex PCR; TCRdb holds only in-frame clones, not every one. The data show about 85,000 clones, with around nine tenths seen just once and roughly 7.6% held by the top ten. The sample taken for sequencing was blood. This receptor was obtained from a woman aged 55-70 years in good health. The rearrangement links TRBV18 to TRBJ2-1; the D is unclear. The CDR3 is CASSEDLQDNEQFF. CDR3 DNA: TGTGCCAGCTCAGAGGACCTTCAGGACAATGAGCAGTTCTTC.